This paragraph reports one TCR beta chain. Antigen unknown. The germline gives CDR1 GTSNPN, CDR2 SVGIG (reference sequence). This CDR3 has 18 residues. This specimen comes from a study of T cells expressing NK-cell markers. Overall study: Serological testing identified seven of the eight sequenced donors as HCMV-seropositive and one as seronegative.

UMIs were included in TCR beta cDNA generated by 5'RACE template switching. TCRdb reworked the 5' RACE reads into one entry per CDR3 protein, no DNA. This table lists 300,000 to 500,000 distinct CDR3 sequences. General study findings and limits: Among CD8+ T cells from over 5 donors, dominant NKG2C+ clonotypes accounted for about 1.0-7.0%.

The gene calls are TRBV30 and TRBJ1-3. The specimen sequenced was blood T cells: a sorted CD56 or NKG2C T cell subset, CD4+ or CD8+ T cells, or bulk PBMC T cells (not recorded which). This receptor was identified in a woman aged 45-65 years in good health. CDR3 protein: CAWSFGITLPYSGNTIYF.